Listed here are 5 T cell receptor beta chains from one sample, sequenced in a study of cytomegalovirus exposure and HLA in healthy donors (TCRdb year 2017). The library was made by the immunoSEQ multiplex PCR assay. For the multiplex PCR, a mixture combining 60 forward primers for TCR Vbeta segments and 13 reverse primers for TCR Jbeta segments was used. TCRdb took this table from immuneACCESS and kept in-frame rearrangements with V and J called. Such tables lack part of the clones; where checked against another copy, unresolved V genes explain under half of the gap, and the rest is unexplained. The sample data list about 170,000 clones, and less than 75% of these were observed just once. Of the sample, roughly 1.6% falls within the top ten clones. The sequenced material came from PBMCs. The receptors come from a girl aged 10-17 years in good health and CMV-seronegative.

By frequency in the sample, this clone is medium-sized. V is TRBV5-1 and J is TRBJ2-5, with 13 nucleotides matching TRBD2. The CDR3 is 15 amino acids. Germline V lookup: CDR1 SGHRS, CDR2 YFSETQ. Trimming took 3 bases from V and 5 from J; bases not matched to a gene: 4. CDR3 in amino acids: CASSWTSGGRETQYF. The CDR3 nucleotides read TGCGCCAGCAGCTGGACTAGCGGGGGTCGGGAGACCCAGTACTTC. Looking up the rest from reference TRBV5-1 and TRBJ2-5 gives the full variable domain: KAGVTQTPRYLIKTRGQQVTLSCSPISGHRSVSWYQQTPGQGLQFLFEYFSETQRNKGNFPGRFSGRQFSNSRSEMNVSTLELGDSALYLCASSWTSGGRETQYFGPGTRLLVL.

The rearrangement links TRBV11-2 to TRBJ2-7, with D unclear. The CDR3 length is 13 residues. V gave up 2 bases and J gave up 0 bases, with 5 bases separating them. Looked up from germline, CDR1 is SGHAT and CDR2 is FQNNGV. The CDR3 here is CASSLTPSYEQYF. The CDR3 region has the DNA TGTGCCAGCAGCTTAACACCCTCCTACGAGCAGTACTTC. Full variable domain (missing parts from reference TRBV11-2 and TRBJ2-7): EAGVAQSPRYKIIEKRQSVAFWCNPISGHATLYWYQQILGQGPKLLIQFQNNGVVDDSQLPKDRFSAERLKGVDSTLKIQPAKLEDSAVYLCASSLTPSYEQYFGPGTRLTVT.

The V call is TRBV7-9, the J call TRBJ1-6; unclear D gene. Germline V lookup: CDR1 SEHNR, CDR2 FQNEAQ (reference sequence). The CDR3 loop spans 14 amino acids. V gave up 7 bases and J gave up 1 base, with 8 bases separating them. The CDR3 sequence is CASTVVSYNSPLHF. As DNA, the CDR3 is TGTGCCAGCACGGTGGTTTCCTATAATTCACCCCTCCACTTT.

The chain couples TRBV7-6 to TRBJ2-7, with D perhaps TRBD1 (6 bases). Germline V lookup: CDR1 SGHVS, CDR2 FNYEAQ. This CDR3 is built from 11 residues. V shed 8 bases and J shed 4 bases, with 9 bases lying between them. Here the CDR3 reads CASSDRYEQYF. CDR3 in DNA: TGTGCCAGCTCGGACAGATACGAGCAGTACTTC.

The chain carries TRBV9 and TRBJ2-7; 8 bases agree with TRBD1. V was pared by 3 bases and J by 4 bases, with 9 bases of the junction left unmatched. The CDR3 runs 15 residues. Germline CDR1 SGDLS, CDR2 YYNGEE. This CDR3 reads CASSARQGIFYEQYF. DNA for the CDR3: TGTGCCAGCAGCGCAAGACAGGGGATCTTTTACGAGCAGTACTTC.